Following are 29 T cell receptor beta chains from one sample sequenced in a study of OX40 agonist ivuxolimab in advanced cancers. The table came from immunoSEQ multiplex PCR; TCRdb's copy has only in-frame clones and leaves some out. The sample contains approximately 67,000 clones, 80% of which appear only once. The starting material was CD4+ or CD8+ T cells sorted from blood, obtained in a trial of the OX40 agonist ivuxolimab. The source is an adult with an advanced solid tumor such as melanoma, head and neck, liver or kidney cancer.

The rearrangement uses TRBV29-1 and TRBJ2-1; 7 bases map to TRBD2. The ends lost 4 bases at V and 8 bases at J; junction bases unmatched: 14. Germline V gives CDR1 SQVTM, CDR2 ANQGSEA. The CDR3 length is 15 residues. CDR3 in DNA: TGCAGCGTTGTCGGTCTAGCGGTCGTCAACGATGAGCAGTTCTTC. Protein product: CSVVGLAVVNDEQFF.

The chain carries TRBV6-5 and TRBJ1-2; D call uncertain. The V end lost 8 bases, the J end lost 2 bases, and 12 bases lay between the germline ends. The germline V gene has CDR1 MNHEY and CDR2 SVGAGI. The CDR3 sequence is 13 residues long. CDR3 DNA sequence: TGTGCCAGCTCTATTAAACCCAACTATGGCTACACCTTC. Its protein product is CASSIKPNYGYTF.

Note on this clone: The junction departs from germline at one end; a sequencing error may be responsible. This chain uses TRBV29-1 with TRBJ2-2; 7 bases fit TRBD2. Germline V gene lookup returns CDR1 SQVTM and CDR2 ANQGSEA. The CDR3 length is 14 residues. The CDR3 protein is CSPPRGSEARGAVF. Written as DNA, the CDR3 is TGCAGCCCCCCGCGCGGGAGCGAGGCCCGGGGAGCTGTTTTT.

V is TRBV6-5 and J is TRBJ1-2; maybe TRBD1 (5 bases). CDR1 and CDR2 (germline): MNHEY, SVGAGI. Trimming pared 4 bases from V and 2 bases from J, leaving 14 bases between. This CDR3 has 15 amino acids. The CDR3 sequence is CASSSAPGRNYGYTF. CDR3 DNA sequence: TGTGCCAGCAGTTCGGCCCCAGGGAGGAACTATGGCTACACCTTC.

This chain connects TRBV2 to TRBJ1-1; no definite D call. The CDR3 length is 13 residues. Germline V CDR1 and CDR2: SNHLY, FYNNEI. Trimming left V 7 bases short and J 0 bases short, with 9 bases between. CDR3 in DNA: TGTGCCAGCAAGGGAACGGTGAACACTGAAGCTTTCTTT. Translating it yields CASKGTVNTEAFF.

A note on this clone: The identical CDR3 is also encoded by other nucleotide sequences in the sample. The gene calls are TRBV7-9 and TRBJ1-1; D gene unclear. The CDR3 has 13 amino acids. Germline V gives CDR1 SEHNR, CDR2 FQNEAQ (reference sequence). Trimming cost V 2 bases and J 1 base, with 5 bases left between them. The chain's CDR3 is CASSLYENTEAFF. The DNA of the CDR3 is TGTGCCAGCAGCTTATACGAGAACACTGAAGCTTTCTTT.

The gene calls are TRBV6-5 and TRBJ1-1; the match to TRBD1 covers 7 bases. The CDR3 is 15 residues long. The ends lost 4 bases at V and 7 bases at J; junction bases unmatched: 12. In germline, CDR1 is MNHEY, CDR2 SVGAGI. The CDR3 nucleotides are TGTGCCAGCAGTTTCAACCCCCGGGACAGACATGAAGCTTTCTTT. Its translation is CASSFNPRDRHEAFF.

The V and J genes are TRBV19 and TRBJ2-7; TRBD2 might be the D (6 bases). This CDR3 has 16 residues. Between the trimmed V and J ends, which lost 4 bases and 3 bases, there was a span of 19 bases. Germline values: CDR1 LNHDA, CDR2 SQIVND (reference sequence). The CDR3 DNA is TGTGCCAGTAGTAGACGTGGCGGGATAGATTACTACGAGCAGTACTTC. Translated, it gives CASSRRGGIDYYEQYF. Using reference TRBV19 and TRBJ2-7 for the parts outside the CDR3, the full variable domain is DGGITQSPKYLFRKEGQNVTLSCEQNLNHDAMYWYRQDPGQGLRLIYYSQIVNDFQKGDIAEGYSVSREKKESFPLTVTSAQKNPTAFYLCASSRRGGIDYYEQYFGPGTRLTVT.

V gene TRBV19 combines with J gene TRBJ2-1; D may be TRBD1 or TRBD2 (7 bases each). From germline, CDR1 is LNHDA and CDR2 SQIVND (reference sequence). The CDR3 contains 14 residues. Trimming left V 3 bases short and J 9 bases short, with 15 bases between. CDR3 residues: CASSMFAGGGEQFF. CDR3 DNA sequence: TGTGCCAGTAGTATGTTCGCAGGGGGGGGTGAGCAGTTCTTC.

This clone was detected once. V and J are TRBV28 and TRBJ2-7; weak D call: TRBD2 (6 bases). This CDR3 region has 17 residues. Germline CDR1 is MDHEN and CDR2 is SYDVKM. The germline V and J ends were trimmed by 4 bases and 5 bases, with 24 bases remaining between them. The CDR3 region has the DNA TGTGCCAGCAGTTCTCCGGCCGCCGGGGGTTCCCTCCACGAGCAGTACTTC. Translation gives CASSSPAAGGSLHEQYF.

The genes are TRBV10-3 and TRBJ2-2, with D possibly TRBD2 on 6 matching bases. Trimming shortened V by 4 bases and J by 6 bases, and 12 bases separated the two germline ends. There are 14 residues in the CDR3. The germline V gene has CDR1 ENHRY and CDR2 SYGVKD. The CDR3 DNA is TGTGCCATCAGTGGGCTAGCGCAGGCCGGGGAGCTGTTTTTT. Translating gives CAISGLAQAGELFF.

This clone was seen just once. This chain uses TRBV7-2 with TRBJ2-7, with 12 bases identical to TRBD2. Germline lookup yields CDR1 SGHTA and CDR2 FQGNSA. This CDR3 is built from 15 residues. The V and J ends lost 6 bases and 4 bases, in that order; junction bases with no gene match: 7. This chain's CDR3 is CASRSLAGGGYEQYF. As DNA, the CDR3 is TGTGCCAGCAGATCCCTAGCGGGAGGGGGATACGAGCAGTACTTC.

The rearrangement joins TRBV7-8 to TRBJ2-3; 13 nucleotides match TRBD2. V lost 0 bases and J lost 1; bases outside the gene matches: 1. This CDR3 comprises 17 residues. The germline CDR1 and CDR2 sequences are SGHVS and FQNEAQ. The CDR3 loop is CASSLAGLAGGTDTQYF. The DNA of the CDR3 is TGTGCCAGCAGCTTAGCAGGACTAGCGGGGGGCACAGATACGCAGTATTTT.

The chain links TRBV6-5 to TRBJ2-1; either TRBD1 or TRBD2 may fit D (5 bases each). The CDR3 loop spans 14 amino acids. Looked up from germline, CDR1 is MNHEY and CDR2 is SVGAGI. The V end was cut by 6 bases, the J end by 0 bases, with 9 bases between. The CDR3 DNA reads as TGTGCCAGCAGATCCGGGACCTCCTACAATGAGCAGTTCTTC. Residues: CASRSGTSYNEQFF.

V usage is TRBV6-5 and J usage is TRBJ2-5; D is unresolved. CDR1 is MNHEY, CDR2 SVGAGI, per germline. Trimming took 0 bases from V and 1 from J, leaving 6 bases between them. The CDR3 has 14 amino acids. CDR3 in amino acids: CASSYSGTQETQYF. CDR3 nucleotides: TGTGCCAGCAGTTACTCTGGCACCCAAGAGACCCAGTACTTC.

V is TRBV4-1 and J is TRBJ2-1; 10 bases match TRBD2. CDR3 length: 16 residues. After removal of 3 bases from V and 3 bases from J, the junction contained 5 bases not matched to a gene. Per the germline V gene, CDR1 is MGHRA and CDR2 is YSYEKL. The CDR3 here is CASSQPLAGGYNEQFF. The CDR3, as DNA: TGCGCCAGCAGCCAGCCATTAGCGGGAGGCTACAATGAGCAGTTCTTC.

The V call is TRBV7-2, the J call TRBJ2-7, with 11 nucleotides matching TRBD1. Trimming at V came to 4 bases and at J to 6 bases, leaving 5 bases not matched to a gene. This CDR3 spans 14 amino acids. Germline CDR1 is SGHTA and CDR2 is FQGNSA. CDR3 nucleotides: TGTGCCAGCAGCTCCCGGACAGGGGGCGGCGAGCAGTACTTC. It codes for CASSSRTGGGEQYF. Based on the CDR3 plus reference TRBV7-2 and TRBJ2-7, the full variable domain is GAGVSQSPSNKVTEKGKDVELRCDPISGHTALYWYRQSLGQGLEFLIYFQGNSAPDKSGLPSDRFSAERTGGSVSTLTIQRTQQEDSAVYLCASSSRTGGGEQYFGPGTRLTVT.

V gene TRBV7-8 combines with J gene TRBJ1-4, with 7 nucleotides matching TRBD1. CDR3 length equals 16 residues. Germline CDR1 reads SGHVS; CDR2 reads FQNEAQ. After removal of 2 bases from V and 8 bases from J, the junction contained 11 bases not matched to a gene. CDR3 bases: TGTGCCAGCAGCTTAATGGAACCGGGACAGAGAGAAAAACTGTTTTTT. Translation: CASSLMEPGQREKLFF. Together with reference TRBV7-8 and TRBJ1-4, the CDR3 gives the full variable domain: GAGVSQSPRYKVAKRGQDVALRCDPISGHVSLFWYQQALGQGPEFLTYFQNEAQLDKSGLPSDRFFAERPEGSVSTLKIQRTQQEDSAVYLCASSLMEPGQREKLFFGSGTQLSVL.

The chain links TRBV7-8 to TRBJ2-3, with 13 bases matching TRBD2. The CDR3 covers 16 residues. With V trimmed by 5 bases and J by 4 bases, 6 bases remained unmatched. Germline values: CDR1 SGHVS, CDR2 FQNEAQ. CDR3 DNA sequence: TGTGCCAGCAGCCCTGGGACTAGCGGGGTGGCAGATACGCAGTATTTT. Its translation is CASSPGTSGVADTQYF.

The chain joins TRBV29-1 to TRBJ2-3; the D gene is possibly TRBD1 (5 bases). The CDR3 runs 14 residues. The V gene lost 4 bases and the J gene lost 6 bases, with 17 bases spanning the gap. The germline V gene has CDR1 SQVTM and CDR2 ANQGSEA. CDR3 residues: CSVVRGNPQDTQYF. The CDR3 DNA reads TGCAGCGTTGTTAGGGGTAATCCCCAGGATACGCAGTATTTT.

The chain carries TRBV6-6 and TRBJ2-1; TRBD2 agrees at 7 bases. CDR1 and CDR2 from the germline V gene are MNHNY and SVGAGI (reference sequence). This CDR3 region has 16 residues. With V trimmed by 7 bases and J by 5 bases, 14 bases remained unmatched. The CDR3 protein is CASNAHPGGLDNEQFF. In nucleotides, the CDR3 is TGTGCCAGCAACGCACATCCGGGGGGTCTTGACAATGAGCAGTTCTTC.

This clone has more than one count but fewer than ten. This chain uses TRBV30 with TRBJ2-5, with TRBD1 matching over 9 bases. The CDR3 is made up of 14 amino acids. Trimming removed 3 bases from V and 5 bases from J; junction bases left unmatched: 7. The V gene's germline CDR1 is GTSNPN and CDR2 SVGIG (reference sequence). CDR3 coding DNA: TGTGCCTGGAGACACACAGGGGGCCGGGAGACCCAGTACTTC. Translated: CAWRHTGGRETQYF.

The V call is TRBV28, the J call TRBJ2-5, with D possibly matching TRBD2 (8 bases). Germline V gene data show CDR1 as MDHEN and CDR2 as SYDVKM. Trimming stripped 7 bases from V and 2 bases from J, with 20 bases between. The CDR3 covers 16 residues. The CDR3 loop reads CASTPGQRGRQETQYF. The CDR3 nucleotides are TGTGCCAGCACCCCGGGACAGCGGGGGCGTCAAGAGACCCAGTACTTC.

The genes are TRBV30 and TRBJ2-5; 11 nucleotides match TRBD1. The germline V gene encodes CDR1 GTSNPN and CDR2 SVGIG (reference sequence). The J segment lost 4 bases and the V segment lost 1 base, leaving 11 bases of the junction unmatched. This CDR3 spans 17 amino acids. For the CDR3, the DNA is TGTGCCTGGAGTGCGCTAGGACAGGGGGCGCGAATAGAGACCCAGTACTTC. It yields the protein CAWSALGQGARIETQYF.

The rearrangement links TRBV19 to TRBJ2-1; D tentatively fits TRBD1 or TRBD2 (5 bases each). Germline CDR1 LNHDA, CDR2 SQIVND (reference sequence). CDR3 size: 12 residues. Trimming took off 6 bases at V and 10 bases at J, with 13 bases between the two ends. The CDR3 DNA is TGTGCCAGTAGATCCCCGTGGGGGGAGCAGTTCTTC. Its translation: CASRSPWGEQFF.

The table lists this clone with a few counts. This rearrangement joins TRBV7-8 to TRBJ1-1; maybe TRBD1 (5 bases). Trimming stripped 5 bases from V and 7 bases from J, with 17 bases between. Germline V lookup: CDR1 SGHVS, CDR2 FQNEAQ. The CDR3 is made up of 14 amino acids. The CDR3 DNA reads as TGTGCCAGCAGCGGAAGGAGGGACCCGGGTGAAGCTTTCTTT. This sequence encodes CASSGRRDPGEAFF.

J is TRBJ1-2 and V is TRBV4-1, with no clear D. Germline V lookup: CDR1 MGHRA, CDR2 YSYEKL. CDR3 size: 14 residues. Trimming cost V 0 bases and J 2 bases, with 7 bases left between them. CDR3 protein: CASSQDNGNYGYTF. CDR3 DNA: TGCGCCAGCAGCCAAGATAACGGGAACTATGGCTACACCTTC.

This CDR3 is CASSLGDRVQPQHF. DNA of the CDR3: TGTGCCAGCAGCTTAGGGGACAGGGTTCAGCCCCAGCATTTT. The gene calls are TRBV7-2 and TRBJ1-5, with 9 nucleotides matching TRBD1. V gave up 1 base and J gave up 6 bases; unmatched junction bases: 1. Germline CDR1 and CDR2: SGHTA and FQGNSA. This CDR3 comprises 14 residues. Using reference TRBV7-2 and TRBJ1-5 for the parts outside the CDR3, the full variable domain is GAGVSQSPSNKVTEKGKDVELRCDPISGHTALYWYRQSLGQGLEFLIYFQGNSAPDKSGLPSDRFSAERTGGSVSTLTIQRTQQEDSAVYLCASSLGDRVQPQHFGDGTRLSIL.

This chain uses TRBV5-4 with TRBJ2-5; 11 nucleotides align to TRBD2. The trim removed 3 bases at V and 3 bases at J, leaving 7 bases unmatched. In germline, CDR1 is SGHNT, CDR2 YYREEE (reference sequence). The CDR3 loop spans 16 amino acids. CDR3 region: CASSSSTSGNKETQYF. In DNA form, the CDR3 reads TGTGCCAGCAGCTCTTCGACTAGCGGGAACAAAGAGACCCAGTACTTC.